This T cell receptor (beta chain) derives from a study of blood T cell repertoires in COVID-19. In the study overall: Acute-phase and convalescent COVID-19 samples originated in the United States, Italy and Spain.

Germline values: CDR1 MNHEY, CDR2 SVGAGI. The CDR3 loop spans 14 amino acids. V lost 8 bases, J lost 1 base, and 14 bases lay in between. Assay: immunoSEQ multiplex PCR; the TCRdb copy retains only in-frame clones and omits some. This table has roughly 58,000 clones, around 66% appearing once. The chain recombines TRBV6-5 with TRBJ1-1; a possible D gene is TRBD1 (6 bases). The sample was PBMCs or T cells enriched from blood (not recorded which). The sequence was collected from a woman in her sixties who had been exposed to COVID-19. CDR3 sequence (DNA): TGTGCCAGCGCGTCCGGCAGGGGGAACACTGAAGCTTTCTTT. Its translation: CASASGRGNTEAFF.